One sample yielded the 17 T cell receptor beta chains listed below, sequenced in a study of shared clonotypes between healthy human individuals. TCRdb's table, derived via immunoSEQ multiplex PCR, lists solely in-frame clones and lacks some. The sample records 450,000 to 600,000 clones, around 74% being singletons. Sequenced input: PBMCs. The receptors originated from a woman aged 40 to 49 in good health. Some clones in this sample may be carry-over from other donors' samples.

The table lists this clone with a few counts. The CDR3 DNA follows: TGTGCCAGCAGCCACTGGGACAGAAGGGAAGTAGGAGCTTTCTTT. It encodes CASSHWDRREVGAFF. The chain recombines TRBV5-5 with TRBJ1-1, with TRBD1 identical over 7 bases. The V segment lost 4 bases and the J segment 10 bases; nucleotides outside the gene matches: 16. Per germline, CDR1 SGHKS and CDR2 YYEKEE (reference sequence). The CDR3 sequence is 15 residues long.

This clone has ten or more counts. The chain uses TRBV2 and TRBJ2-7; unclear D gene. The length of the CDR3 is 12 residues. The germline gives CDR1 SNHLY, CDR2 FYNNEI. V was clipped by 10 bases and J by 1 base, with 11 bases between them. The DNA for the CDR3 is TGTGCCACCCAGGCACCTTCCTACGAGCAGTACTTC. Amino acid sequence: CATQAPSYEQYF.

The J gene is TRBJ1-2, the V gene TRBV10-3, with TRBD1 as a possible D gene (6 bases). Germline V CDR1 and CDR2: ENHRY, SYGVKD. The CDR3 totals 16 residues. Trimming took off 3 bases at V and 7 bases at J, with 21 bases between the two ends. This chain's CDR3 is CAISEQVGQVAGGYTF. CDR3 DNA: TGTGCCATCAGTGAACAGGTGGGACAAGTAGCGGGTGGCTACACCTTC.

The V and J genes are TRBV28 and TRBJ1-4; D not certain. The CDR3 has 13 residues. Germline V gene lookup returns CDR1 MDHEN and CDR2 SYDVKM. The V gene lost 4 bases and the J gene lost 7 bases, with 10 bases spanning the gap. The CDR3 nucleotides are TGTGCCAGCAGTTACCTCCTGGGTGAAAAACTGTTTTTT. Translation: CASSYLLGEKLFF.

This chain links TRBV28 with TRBJ2-2; 8 bases match TRBD2. CDR3 length equals 17 residues. V dropped 0 bases and J dropped 0; count of bases not matched to a gene: 3. Germline lookup yields CDR1 MDHEN and CDR2 SYDVKM. As DNA, the CDR3 is TGTGCCAGCAGTTTATGGACTAGCGCCTCGAACACCGGGGAGCTGTTTTTT. This gives the protein CASSLWTSASNTGELFF.

On this clone itself: Other DNA variants within this sample encode the same CDR3. The V and J genes are TRBV28 and TRBJ2-7, with 13 bases lining up with TRBD2. The germline CDR1 and CDR2 sequences are MDHEN and SYDVKM. This CDR3 is 13 amino acids long. Losses at the gene ends were 6 bases for V and 4 bases for J; bases not matched to a gene: 0. The CDR3 bases are TGTGCCAGCAGACTAGCGGGAGGGTACGAGCAGTACTTC. It encodes CASRLAGGYEQYF.

This clone was recorded a few times. The chain uses TRBV28 and TRBJ1-1; D perhaps matches TRBD1 (5 bases). V lost 4 bases, J lost 8 bases, and 14 bases lay in between. Germline V gene data show CDR1 as MDHEN and CDR2 as SYDVKM. The CDR3 sequence is 13 residues long. CDR3 bases: TGTGCCAGCAGTTCGAACTCGGGACGCGAAGCTTTCTTT. It encodes CASSSNSGREAFF.

The gene calls are TRBV5-4 and TRBJ2-3, with a tentative D call TRBD2 (6 bases). The germline gives CDR1 SGHNT, CDR2 YYREEE (reference sequence). The CDR3 consists of 16 residues. With 4 bases removed from V and 3 bases from J, the gap between germline ends came to 18 bases. The CDR3 DNA follows: TGTGCCAGCAGCCGCACCGGAGGGCCGGCAACAGATACGCAGTATTTT. Its translation is CASSRTGGPATDTQYF.

The genes are TRBV5-4 and TRBJ2-7, with D tentatively TRBD2 (6 bases). CDR1 is SGHNT and CDR2 is YYREEE in the germline V gene (reference sequence). The CDR3 has 14 amino acids. V was shortened by 2 bases and J by 6 bases, with 15 bases between the two germline ends. The CDR3 bases are TGTGCCAGCAGCTTAATTTCGGAGGGGCGCGAGCAGTACTTC. This gives the protein CASSLISEGREQYF.

The chain combines TRBV7-9 with TRBJ2-5; 13 bases line up with TRBD2. Looked up from germline, CDR1 is SEHNR and CDR2 is FQNEAQ (reference sequence). Losses at the gene ends were 1 base for V and 4 bases for J; bases not matched to a gene: 0. This CDR3 is built from 15 residues. The CDR3 spells CASSLGTSGRETQYF. CDR3 DNA sequence: TGTGCCAGCAGCTTAGGGACTAGCGGGAGAGAGACCCAGTACTTC.

The J gene is TRBJ1-2, the V gene TRBV27; possibly TRBD1 for D (5 bases). CDR1 MNHEY and CDR2 SMNVEV come from the germline V gene (reference sequence). V lost 2 bases and J 4 bases, leaving 14 bases between the germline ends. The CDR3 has 15 residues. The CDR3 protein is CASSLEGAGSYGYTF. DNA for the CDR3: TGTGCCAGCAGTTTAGAAGGGGCCGGTAGCTATGGCTACACCTTC.

A note on this clone: Different DNA sequences within this sample yield the same CDR3. This chain joins TRBV2 and TRBJ1-2, with D perhaps TRBD1 (5 bases). This CDR3 is built from 15 residues. V lost 7 bases, J lost 8 bases, and 23 bases lay in between. Germline V gene lookup returns CDR1 SNHLY and CDR2 FYNNEI. CDR3 sequence: CASTPSSGRLIGYTF. The CDR3 nucleotides are TGTGCCAGCACCCCATCCTCAGGGCGGCTTATCGGCTACACCTTC.

V gene TRBV2 combines with J gene TRBJ2-3; the match to TRBD2 covers 9 bases. The CDR3 is 15 residues long. J gave up 0 bases and V 2 bases, and 0 bases lay outside the gene matches. Germline V CDR1 and CDR2: SNHLY, FYNNEI. CDR3 DNA: TGTGCCAGCAGTGAACTAGCGGGGAGCACAGATACGCAGTATTTT. As protein: CASSELAGSTDTQYF.

In this sample, this clone turned up many times. The chain joins TRBV19 to TRBJ1-2; perhaps TRBD1 as D (5 bases). Looked up from germline, CDR1 is LNHDA and CDR2 is SQIVND (reference sequence). Trimming shortened V by 3 bases and J by 3 bases, and 14 bases separated the two germline ends. This CDR3 is built from 15 residues. CDR3 region: CASSISQDLDYGYTF. In DNA, the CDR3 is TGTGCCAGTAGTATCTCACAGGACTTGGACTATGGCTACACCTTC. The variable domain in full, with the rest retrieved from reference TRBV19 and TRBJ1-2, is DGGITQSPKYLFRKEGQNVTLSCEQNLNHDAMYWYRQDPGQGLRLIYYSQIVNDFQKGDIAEGYSVSREKKESFPLTVTSAQKNPTAFYLCASSISQDLDYGYTFGSGTRLTVV.

About this clone itself: This specimen includes other DNA sequences encoding the same CDR3. V gene TRBV7-2 combines with J gene TRBJ2-7; no firm D call. Germline V gives CDR1 SGHTA, CDR2 FQGNSA. The ends were cut back, 0 bases at V and 0 bases at J, with 6 bases in the middle. The CDR3 runs to 14 residues. CDR3 residues: CASSLAGPSYEQYF. The CDR3 coding sequence is TGTGCCAGCAGCTTAGCCGGGCCCTCCTACGAGCAGTACTTC.

The V call is TRBV28, the J call TRBJ2-4, with 9 bases that match TRBD1. Germline V gives CDR1 MDHEN, CDR2 SYDVKM. CDR3 length equals 18 residues. V shed 6 bases, J shed 3 bases, and the junction held 15 bases outside the gene matches. The CDR3 nucleotides are TGTGCCAGCAGCTTGGCTGTTTCGACAGGGGGGCTCAAAAACATTCAGTACTTC. It codes for CASSLAVSTGGLKNIQYF.

V gene TRBV29-1 combines with J gene TRBJ2-2; 12 positions agree with TRBD2. The CDR3 length is 14 residues. The ends lost 5 bases at V and 7 bases at J; junction bases unmatched: 5. Germline-derived CDR1 and CDR2 are SQVTM and ANQGSEA. For the CDR3, the DNA is TGCAGCGTTAGGACTAGCGGGACGGGCGGGGAGCTGTTTTTT. It translates to CSVRTSGTGGELFF.